Listed below are T cell receptor beta chains from one sample, sequenced in a study of Ad26.COV2.S vaccination and SARS-CoV-2 variants. Libraries were prepared by immunoSEQ multiplex PCR; TCRdb keeps only in-frame clonotypes and omits some of them. The table includes 410,000 or so clones, more than 80% detected once. The source material was peripheral blood, sampled in a trial of Ad26.COV2.S vaccine versus placebo. Receptors originate from a person aged 18 to 65 who received the Ad26.COV2.S COVID-19 vaccine or a placebo. Both conserved end residues are part of each CDR3. Fields, in order: CDR3 length, J gene, D gene, clone size, V gene, CDR3 protein, CDR3 DNA. A D gene is named only where the DNA matches it firmly. A row's size may be missing; if present it is once, few, many or a size class.

>14|TRBJ2-2|.|.|TRBV6-5
CASSSGHHTGELFF
TGTGCCAGCAGTTCGGGACACCACACCGGGGAGCTGTTTTTT
>14|TRBJ2-5|.|.|TRBV28
CASSPRIFEETQYF
TGTGCCAGCAGCCCACGGATTTTCGAAGAGACCCAGTACTTC
>14|TRBJ2-2|.|.|TRBV9
CASSVVDNTGELFF
TGTGCCAGCAGCGTAGTAGATAACACCGGGGAGCTGTTTTTT
>14|TRBJ1-2|.|.|TRBV30
CAWSLTVMTGGYTF
TGTGCCTGGAGCCTAACGGTTATGACTGGGGGCTACACCTTC
>15|TRBJ2-6|.|.|TRBV30
CAWSIGLAGANVLTF
TGTGCCTGGAGTATCGGGTTAGCTGGGGCCAACGTCCTGACTTTC
>16|TRBJ1-2|TRBD1|.|TRBV15
CATSRDLTGATYGYTF
TGTGCCACCAGCAGAGACCTGACAGGGGCAACCTATGGCTACACCTTC
>16|TRBJ2-7|.|.|TRBV7-2
CASSLASGPLSGEQYF
TGTGCCAGCAGCTTAGCGAGCGGGCCCTTGAGTGGGGAGCAGTACTTC
>13|TRBJ2-3|.|.|TRBV20-1
CSASGFQHRTQYF
TGCAGTGCTAGTGGTTTCCAGCATCGTACGCAGTATTTT
>17|TRBJ1-3|.|.|TRBV11-2
CASSLATGHLGRNTIYF
TGTGCCAGCAGCTTAGCAACCGGGCACCTTGGAAGAAACACCATATATTTT
>15|TRBJ2-3|TRBD2|.|TRBV2
CASLVTAGVPDTQYF
TGTGCCAGCTTGGTAACAGCGGGAGTTCCCGATACGCAGTATTTT
>13|TRBJ1-1|.|.|TRBV28
CASSSHVRDEAFF
TGTGCCAGCAGTTCCCACGTCAGGGATGAAGCTTTCTTT
>15|TRBJ1-6|.|.|TRBV20-1
CSASRGLGSNSPLHF
TGCAGTGCTAGTAGAGGATTGGGATCTAATTCACCCCTCCACTTT
>16|TRBJ1-1|.|.|TRBV4-1
CASSPEPQGTNTEAFF
TGCGCCAGCAGCCCAGAGCCTCAGGGAACCAACACTGAAGCTTTCTTT
>12|TRBJ1-1|.|.|TRBV11-2
CASSMTNTEAFF
TGTGCCAGCAGCATGACGAACACTGAAGCTTTCTTT
>15|TRBJ2-7|TRBD2|.|TRBV30
CAWSVGGGMNYEQYF
TGTGCCTGGAGTGTCGGGGGAGGGATGAACTACGAGCAGTACTTC
>15|TRBJ1-1|.|.|TRBV29-1
CSGWATGSMNTEAFF
TGCAGTGGGTGGGCGACAGGTTCAATGAACACTGAAGCTTTCTTT
>15|TRBJ2-1|TRBD2|.|TRBV4-3
CASSQEWREYSEQFF
TGCGCCAGCAGCCAAGAGTGGCGGGAGTACAGTGAGCAGTTCTTC
>19|TRBJ2-1|TRBD2|once|TRBV9
CASSVDPAGAGLTYNEQFF
TGTGCCAGCAGCGTAGATCCAGCGGGAGCAGGCTTAACTTACAATGAGCAGTTCTTC
>13|TRBJ1-2|.|once|TRBV25-1
CASSAPGNYGYTF
TGTGCCAGCAGTGCGCCGGGGAACTATGGCTACACCTTC
>14|TRBJ1-4|.|.|TRBV2
CASSYRDTNEKLFF
TGTGCCAGCAGCTACCGGGACACAAATGAAAAACTGTTTTTT
>17|TRBJ2-7|TRBD1|.|TRBV4-3
CASSQDRVKGQAGEQYF
TGCGCCAGCAGCCAAGATCGGGTCAAGGGACAGGCGGGGGAGCAGTACTTC
>15|TRBJ2-1|.|.|TRBV3-1/TRBV3-2
CASSRNLGGARGEFF
TGTGCCAGCAGCCGCAATCTGGGAGGGGCCAGGGGTGAGTTCTTC
>15|TRBJ1-1|.|.|TRBV28
CASSSLGLQSTEAFF
TGTGCCAGCAGCTCCTTGGGCCTACAGTCCACTGAAGCTTTCTTT
>14|TRBJ2-1|TRBD2|.|TRBV10-1
CASSEAPLAGEQFF
TGCGCCAGCAGTGAAGCCCCACTAGCGGGTGAGCAGTTCTTC
>15|TRBJ1-5|.|.|TRBV30
CAWSWKGQSNQPQHF
TGTGCCTGGAGTTGGAAGGGGCAGAGCAATCAGCCCCAGCATTTT
>13|TRBJ2-7|.|once|TRBV7-2
CASSLGRGVEQYF
TGTGCCAGCAGTTTAGGCAGGGGTGTTGAGCAGTACTTC
>16|TRBJ2-1|.|.|TRBV19
CASTISGAGRRNEQFF
TGTGCCAGTACCATAAGTGGGGCGGGAAGGCGCAATGAGCAGTTCTTC
>13|TRBJ2-5|.|.|TRBV18
CASSPQGGETQYF
TGTGCCAGCTCACCTCAGGGGGGAGAGACCCAGTACTTC
>14|TRBJ1-1|TRBD1|once|TRBV18
CASSPRQGATEAFF
TGTGCCAGCTCACCCCGACAGGGGGCGACTGAAGCTTTCTTT
>15|TRBJ2-7|.|few|TRBV9
CASSPTGSPGNEQYF
TGTGCCAGCAGCCCAACCGGGTCCCCTGGTAACGAGCAGTACTTC
>15|TRBJ1-2|.|.|TRBV14
CASSQARAPGYGYTF
TGTGCCAGCAGCCAAGCAAGGGCCCCGGGCTATGGCTACACCTTC
>15|TRBJ2-7|TRBD2|.|TRBV7-2
CASTRIGGGPSEQYF
TGTGCCAGCACCCGGATCGGGGGAGGGCCTTCCGAGCAGTACTTC
>15|TRBJ1-2|TRBD1|few|TRBV27
CASGKIGQVNYGYTF
TGTGCCAGCGGAAAAATCGGACAGGTCAACTATGGCTACACCTTC
>13|TRBJ1-2|.|few|TRBV27
CASSLPGAGGYTF
TGTGCCAGCAGTTTGCCGGGGGCGGGTGGCTACACCTTC
>15|TRBJ1-2|TRBD1|.|TRBV7-9
CASSLGTGGPYGYTF
TGTGCCAGCAGCTTAGGAACAGGGGGCCCTTATGGCTACACCTTC
>16|TRBJ2-2|TRBD2|.|TRBV6-2/TRBV6-3
CASSSPSGPNTGELFF
TGTGCCAGCAGTTCCCCTAGCGGACCGAACACCGGGGAGCTGTTTTTT
>15|TRBJ2-7|TRBD2|.|TRBV19
CASSIVAGSFYEQYF
TGTGCCAGTAGTATTGTAGCGGGGAGCTTCTACGAGCAGTACTTC
>16|TRBJ2-7|.|.|TRBV21-1
CASSHQTRRGQGEQYF
TGTGCCAGCAGCCACCAAACGAGGAGGGGGCAGGGCGAGCAGTACTTC
>14|TRBJ2-1|TRBD2|.|TRBV6-5
CASSRGLAHNEQFF
TGTGCCAGCAGCCGCGGACTAGCTCACAATGAGCAGTTCTTC
>14|TRBJ1-1|.|.|TRBV30
CAWRPGRRNTEAFF
TGTGCCTGGAGGCCGGGACGTAGGAACACTGAAGCTTTCTTT
>15|TRBJ1-3|.|.|TRBV7-9
CASSLAQVSGNTIYF
TGTGCCAGCAGCTTAGCCCAGGTCTCTGGAAACACCATATATTTT
>15|TRBJ1-5|.|.|TRBV5-8
CASSLGGISNQPQHF
TGTGCCAGCAGCTTGGGGGGCATTAGCAATCAGCCCCAGCATTTT
>14|TRBJ1-2|.|.|TRBV6-1
CASSEARNHGGYTF
TGTGCCAGCAGTGAAGCGCGAAACCACGGCGGCTACACCTTC
>15|TRBJ1-5|.|.|TRBV4-3
CASSQGQGSNQPQHF
TGCGCCAGCAGCCAAGGGCAGGGCAGCAATCAGCCCCAGCATTTT
>17|TRBJ1-3|TRBD1|.|TRBV4-3
CASSRGTGVGSGNTIYF
TGCGCCAGCAGCCGAGGGACAGGGGTAGGCTCTGGAAACACCATATATTTT
>16|TRBJ1-2|TRBD1|once|TRBV5-6
CASRRWGQGINYGYTF
TGTGCCAGCAGACGGTGGGGACAGGGGATTAACTATGGCTACACCTTC